This entry lists 3 T cell receptor beta chains sequenced from one sample in a study of blood T cell repertoires in COVID-19. Profiling relied on immunoSEQ multiplex PCR, and the TCRdb table lists in-frame clones only, not all of them. Found here are under 200,000 clones, 80% to 95% of them singletons; the top ten hold around 0.5%. Sample: peripheral blood. These receptors all stem from a man between 45 and 60 years old with acute or convalescent COVID-19.

The J gene is TRBJ2-3, the V gene TRBV24-1; D is possibly TRBD1 (5 bases). Germline V CDR1 and CDR2: KGHDR, SFDVKD. The V gene lost 2 bases and the J gene lost 0 bases, with 8 bases spanning the gap. The CDR3 runs 15 residues. The CDR3 loop is CATSDWGTSTDTQYF. The DNA of the CDR3 is TGTGCCACCAGTGATTGGGGCACTAGCACAGATACGCAGTATTTT.

The chain carries TRBV28 and TRBJ1-1; D is perhaps TRBD1 (5 bases). The germline CDR1 and CDR2 sequences are MDHEN and SYDVKM. V was cut by 1 base and J by 1 base, with 13 bases left in between. The CDR3 is 16 residues long. CDR3 DNA sequence: TGTGCCAGCAGTTTATTCTGGCAGGGTAAGAACACTGAAGCTTTCTTT. Its translation is CASSLFWQGKNTEAFF.

The rearrangement joins TRBV18 to TRBJ2-5; a possible D gene is TRBD1 (6 bases). The CDR3 is 15 amino acids. Trimming cost V 4 bases and J 1 base, with 13 bases left between them. Germline V gene lookup returns CDR1 KGHSH and CDR2 LQKENI. The CDR3 sequence is CASSQSSGAQETQYF. The CDR3 nucleotides are TGTGCCAGCTCACAGAGCTCAGGGGCCCAAGAGACCCAGTACTTC.